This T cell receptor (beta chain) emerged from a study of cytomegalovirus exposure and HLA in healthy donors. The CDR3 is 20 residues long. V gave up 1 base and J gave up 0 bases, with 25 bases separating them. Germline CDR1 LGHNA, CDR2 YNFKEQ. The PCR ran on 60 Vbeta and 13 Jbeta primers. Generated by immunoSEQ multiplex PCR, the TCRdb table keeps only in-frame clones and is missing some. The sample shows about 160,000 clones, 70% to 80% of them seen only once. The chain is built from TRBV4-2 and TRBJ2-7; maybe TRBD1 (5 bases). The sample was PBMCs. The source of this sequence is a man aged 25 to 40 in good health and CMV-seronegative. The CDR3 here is CASSQVSRGRDLLSSYEQYF. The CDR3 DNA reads TGTGCCAGCAGCCAAGTCAGCCGCGGCAGGGATTTACTTAGCTCCTACGAGCAGTACTTC.